This is a list of T cell receptor beta chains from one sample in a study of graft-versus-host responses after intestinal transplantation. The method was immunoSEQ multiplex PCR; TCRdb's version includes in-frame clones alone and lacks a portion of them. In the table there are about 25,000 clones, roughly four fifths of which are singletons. The antigens these receptors bind are not known. Sequences were derived from unstimulated CD8+ T cells sorted from spleen or lymph node cells, sampled before transplant. The receptors stem from a human donor who was the organ donor for an intestinal transplant. CDR3s include the opening cysteine and the closing phenylalanine or tryptophan. D genes are given only for firm matches.

cdr3_aa cdr3_nt d_call j_call cdr3_length v_call
CAWNHRPANTEAFF TGTGCCTGGAATCATAGACCCGCGAACACTGAAGCTTTCTTT NA TRBJ1-1 14 TRBV30
CASSDGTETLTDTQYF TGTGCCAGCAGTGACGGGACGGAAACCCTCACAGATACGCAGTATTTT NA TRBJ2-3 16 TRBV6-4
CASSTSVYGYTF TGTGCCAGCAGCACCTCCGTATATGGCTACACCTTC NA TRBJ1-2 12 TRBV5-4
CASSMNDAGPSQGTDTQYF TGTGCCAGTAGTATGAATGACGCAGGGCCCTCTCAGGGCACAGATACGCAGTATTTT NA TRBJ2-3 19 TRBV19
CASSIASLGGQETQYF TGTGCCAGTAGTATAGCCTCTTTGGGGGGTCAAGAGACCCAGTACTTC NA TRBJ2-5 16 TRBV19
CAWSLSGYDGYTF TGTGCCTGGAGTTTGTCAGGGTACGATGGCTACACCTTC NA TRBJ1-2 13 TRBV30
CASSDPSGGAIDEQFF TGCGCCAGCAGTGACCCTAGCGGGGGGGCCATCGATGAGCAGTTCTTC TRBD2 TRBJ2-1 16 TRBV10-1
CASSSPGYTEAFF TGTGCCAGCAGCTCTCCAGGGTACACTGAAGCTTTCTTT NA TRBJ1-1 13 TRBV7-9
CAWTWRPDTQYF TGTGCCTGGACCTGGAGGCCAGATACGCAGTATTTT NA TRBJ2-3 12 TRBV30
CASSGTAGAFF TGCGCCAGCAGCGGGACAGCCGGAGCTTTCTTT TRBD1 TRBJ1-1 11 TRBV5-1
CASSVASGSPDTQYF TGTGCCAGCAGCGTCGCGAGCGGGAGCCCAGATACGCAGTATTTT TRBD2 TRBJ2-3 15 TRBV5-6
CASSQDASGSAVDTQYF TGTGCCAGCAGCCAAGATGCTAGCGGGAGTGCCGTCGATACGCAGTATTTT TRBD2 TRBJ2-3 17 TRBV4-2
CASSIGGQGYGYTF TGTGCCAGTAGTATAGGTGGACAGGGCTATGGCTACACCTTC TRBD1 TRBJ1-2 14 TRBV19
CASSWDGGNTIYF TGTGCCAGCAGCTGGGACGGAGGAAACACCATATATTTT NA TRBJ1-3 13 TRBV7-9
CASSNWNTEAFF TGTGCCAGCAGTAACTGGAACACTGAAGCTTTCTTT NA TRBJ1-1 12 TRBV13
CAWSTGGLNTEAFF TGTGCCTGGAGTACAGGGGGTCTGAACACTGAAGCTTTCTTT TRBD1 TRBJ1-1 14 TRBV30